This TCR beta chain emerged from a study of a mutant IDH1 vaccine in newly diagnosed glioma. Background on the study: Vaccination started 4-6 weeks after radiotherapy alone, or with temozolomide cycles. Before enrollment, patients got radiotherapy alone, temozolomide alone, or mostly the combination.

Time point defined: week 35, safety follow-up. Mutant IDH1 20-mer peptide, at 300 ug, made up each vaccine dose, with topical imiquimod. V was clipped by 4 bases and J by 3 bases, with 3 bases between them. This CDR3 has 10 residues. In germline, CDR1 is DFQATT, CDR2 SNEGSKA (reference sequence). Worth noting for this clone: Its cognate antigen is unknown.

Sequencing used immunoSEQ multiplex PCR; TCRdb keeps in-frame clones, though not all of them. Here the sample spans fewer than 70,000 clones, around 84% being singletons. Whole-study findings and limits: With respect to changes in top peripheral T cell clonotypes, pseudoprogression seemed unrelated.

The clonotype originates from a man aged 30-40 years with glioma. The chain joins TRBV20-1 to TRBJ2-5; D unresolved. The material was PBMCs, obtained from a glioma patient whose treatment included an IDH1 peptide vaccine. Here the CDR3 reads CSATEETQYF. The DNA of the CDR3 is TGCAGTGCTACGGAAGAGACCCAGTACTTC.